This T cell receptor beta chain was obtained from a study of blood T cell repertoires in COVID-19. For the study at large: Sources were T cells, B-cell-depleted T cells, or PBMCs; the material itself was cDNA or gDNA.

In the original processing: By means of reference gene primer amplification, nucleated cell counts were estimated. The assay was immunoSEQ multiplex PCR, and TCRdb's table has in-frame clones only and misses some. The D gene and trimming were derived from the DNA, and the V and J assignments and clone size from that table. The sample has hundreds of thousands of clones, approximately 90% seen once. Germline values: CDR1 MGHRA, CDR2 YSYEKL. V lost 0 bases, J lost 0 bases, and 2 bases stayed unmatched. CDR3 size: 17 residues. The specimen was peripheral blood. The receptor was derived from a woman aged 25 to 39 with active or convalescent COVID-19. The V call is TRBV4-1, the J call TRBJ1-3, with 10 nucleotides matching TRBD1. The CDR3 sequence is CASSQDGQGDSGNTIYF. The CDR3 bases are TGCGCCAGCAGCCAAGATGGACAGGGGGACTCTGGAAACACCATATATTTT.